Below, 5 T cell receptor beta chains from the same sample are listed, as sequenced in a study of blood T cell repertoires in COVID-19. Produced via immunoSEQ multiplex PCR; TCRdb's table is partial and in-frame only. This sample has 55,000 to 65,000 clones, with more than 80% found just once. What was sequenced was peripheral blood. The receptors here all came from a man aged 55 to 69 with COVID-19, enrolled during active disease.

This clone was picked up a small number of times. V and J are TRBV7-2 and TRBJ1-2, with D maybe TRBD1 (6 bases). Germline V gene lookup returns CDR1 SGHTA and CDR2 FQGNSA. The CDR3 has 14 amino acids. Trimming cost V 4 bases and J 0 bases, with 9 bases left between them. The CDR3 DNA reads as TGTGCCAGCAGCTCTAGGACAGCTAACTATGGCTACACCTTC. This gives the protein CASSSRTANYGYTF.

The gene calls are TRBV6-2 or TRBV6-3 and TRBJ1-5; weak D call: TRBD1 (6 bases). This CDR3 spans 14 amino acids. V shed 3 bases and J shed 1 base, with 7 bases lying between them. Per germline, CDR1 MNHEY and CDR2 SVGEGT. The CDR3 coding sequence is TGTGCCAGCAGTTATACAGGGAGCAATCAGCCCCAGCATTTT. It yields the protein CASSYTGSNQPQHF.

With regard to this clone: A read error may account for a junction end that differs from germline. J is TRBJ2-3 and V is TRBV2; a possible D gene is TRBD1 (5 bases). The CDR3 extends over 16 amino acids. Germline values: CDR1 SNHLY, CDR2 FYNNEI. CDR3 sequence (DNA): TGTGCCAGCTCCCAGGACACTCCAAACCCCACAGATACGCGGTATTTT. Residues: CASSQDTPNPTDTRYF.

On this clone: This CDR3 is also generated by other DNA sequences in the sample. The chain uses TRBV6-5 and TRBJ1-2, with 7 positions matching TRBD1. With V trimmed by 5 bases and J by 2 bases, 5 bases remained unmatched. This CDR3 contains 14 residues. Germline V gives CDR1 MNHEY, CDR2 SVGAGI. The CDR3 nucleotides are TGTGCCAGCAGTCCGGGACAGAGAAACTATGGCTACACCTTC. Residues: CASSPGQRNYGYTF.

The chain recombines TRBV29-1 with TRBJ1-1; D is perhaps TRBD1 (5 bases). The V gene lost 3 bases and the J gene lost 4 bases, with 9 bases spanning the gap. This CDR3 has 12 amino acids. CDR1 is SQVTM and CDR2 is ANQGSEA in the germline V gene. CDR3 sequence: CSVDGGGTEAFF. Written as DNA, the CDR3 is TGCAGCGTTGATGGGGGAGGCACTGAAGCTTTCTTT.